The 6 T cell receptor beta chains in this list originate from one sample, sequenced in a study of CD8+ T cells in alopecia areata. The sequencing template was cDNA reverse transcribed from extracted RNA. Sequencing was performed with immunoSEQ multiplex PCR; in TCRdb, only in-frame clones are kept and a portion is missing. The repertoire holds roughly 110,000 clones, with 55% to 60% as singletons. This sample's treatment: oral pan-JAK inhibitor, 5-10 mg twice daily. Sequencing used CD4+ T cells sorted from blood, obtained at week 24, from a patient treated with tofacitinib. The receptors here all came from a human donor with alopecia areata.

The chain links TRBV30 to TRBJ1-1, with D unclear. CDR3 length equals 13 residues. The germline CDR1 and CDR2 sequences are GTSNPN and SVGIG (reference sequence). Between the trimmed V and J ends, which lost 4 bases and 0 bases, there was a span of 9 bases. The CDR3 spells CAWMRTVNTEAFF. DNA of the CDR3: TGTGCCTGGATGCGGACGGTGAACACTGAAGCTTTCTTT.

The chain uses TRBV30 and TRBJ1-2; no reliable D call. Trimming took 2 bases from V and 2 from J, leaving 15 bases between them. The CDR3 is 15 amino acids. Per germline, CDR1 GTSNPN and CDR2 SVGIG (reference sequence). CDR3 sequence reads: CAWSTPRTLNYGYTF. Written as DNA, the CDR3 is TGTGCCTGGAGTACCCCGAGGACCTTAAACTATGGCTACACCTTC.

CDR3 residues: CASSSTPGGDTEAFF. CDR3 DNA: TGTGCCAGCAGCTCCACCCCCGGGGGGGACACTGAAGCTTTCTTT. V usage is TRBV7-2 and J usage is TRBJ1-1; possible D gene TRBD1, 5 bases. This CDR3 is built from 15 residues. Trimming took off 4 bases at V and 3 bases at J, with 15 bases between the two ends. CDR1 and CDR2 from the germline V gene are SGHTA and FQGNSA. Combining the CDR3 with reference TRBV7-2 and TRBJ1-1 gives the whole variable domain GAGVSQSPSNKVTEKGKDVELRCDPISGHTALYWYRQSLGQGLEFLIYFQGNSAPDKSGLPSDRFSAERTGGSVSTLTIQRTQQEDSAVYLCASSSTPGGDTEAFFGQGTRLTVV.

This chain connects TRBV7-2 to TRBJ1-1; the match to TRBD1 covers 11 bases. Losses at the gene ends were 3 bases for V and 5 bases for J; bases not matched to a gene: 5. There are 15 residues in the CDR3. CDR1 SGHTA and CDR2 FQGNSA come from the germline V gene. CDR3 nucleotides: TGTGCCAGCAGCTTCCAGGACAGGGGGCGGACTGAAGCTTTCTTT. Translated: CASSFQDRGRTEAFF.

This clone was recorded only once. The chain links TRBV5-1 to TRBJ2-1; TRBD1 is a possible D gene (6 bases). The V end lost 4 bases, the J end lost 2 bases, and 7 bases lay between the germline ends. The CDR3 extends over 13 amino acids. CDR1 is SGHRS, CDR2 YFSETQ, per germline. CDR3 nucleotides: TGCGCCAGCAGCGGGACAACCTACAATGAGCAGTTCTTC. Its protein is CASSGTTYNEQFF.

The chain joins TRBV15 to TRBJ2-3; D gene ambiguous. Germline loops: CDR1 LNHNV, CDR2 YYDKDF (reference sequence). The CDR3 has 17 residues. Trimming stripped 1 base from V and 2 bases from J, with 16 bases between. The CDR3 DNA sequence: TGTGCCACCAGCAGAGGATCAACCTGGGCCATCACAGATACGCAGTATTTT. Amino acid sequence: CATSRGSTWAITDTQYF.